The T cell receptor (beta chain) under discussion was sequenced for a study of prognosis after radiotherapy for stage I lung cancer. Study-wide context: Adenocarcinoma was the tumor type in approximately 12 patients, squamous cell carcinoma in roughly seven.

Regarding this clonotype: What it binds is not known.

CDR3 length: 14 residues. Germline V gene lookup returns CDR1 SGHVS and CDR2 FQNEAQ. Trimming took off 10 bases at V and 9 bases at J, with 22 bases between the two ends. Amplification of the TCR beta CDR3 (from genomic DNA) was done by two-round multiplex PCR. First-round PCR, the initial amplification, used primers specific to each TRBV and TRBJ gene. TCRdb reprocessed the multiplex PCR reads via MiXCR and lists one record per CDR3 protein. The sample comprises roughly 13,000 distinct CDR3 sequences, about 50% of which are singletons, and roughly 37% rests with the top ten. Study results and limitations: Reportedly, patients with and without metastases differed in TRBV and TRBJ gene usage.

The sequence came from a donor aged 50 or older with non-small cell lung cancer. Sequences were derived from PBMCs, sampled before or after stereotactic body radiation therapy (not recorded which). The rearrangement links TRBV7-8 to TRBJ2-1; D is perhaps TRBD1 or TRBD2 (6 bases each). For the CDR3, the DNA is TGTGCCATCGGAAACGCGGGACAAAGGCTTGAGCAGTTCTTC. This translates into CAIGNAGQRLEQFF.